The source of this T cell receptor beta chain is a study of T-cell reconstitution after alpha-beta-depleted transplantation in children. Study results and caveats: Hyperexpanded clones declined; after one year, newly produced T cells mostly supplied diversity. Several hundred expanded graft clones reportedly were the source of alpha-beta T cells about two months after transplant.

Points on this clonotype: What it binds is unknown.

CDR1 and CDR2 (germline): SGHTA, FQGNSA. This CDR3 comprises 14 residues. V gave up 3 bases and J gave up 2 bases, with 11 bases separating them. Unique molecular identifiers were built into the TCRbeta library. TCRdb used MiXCR to reprocess the PCR reads, holding one entry per CDR3 protein. The sample lists 95,000 to 150,000 distinct CDR3 sequences, roughly 23% occurring once. The source material was PBMCs, mostly from graft donor cells, sampled 180 days after TCRalphabeta/CD19-depleted stem cell transplant. This clonotype originated in a male patient aged 2-15 years who had a stem cell transplant for chronic granulomatous disease, so the T cells may come from the graft donor. The chain couples TRBV7-2 to TRBJ2-7, with D tentatively TRBD1 or TRBD2 (5 bases each). The CDR3 sequence is CASSFGGWAYEQYF. CDR3 nucleotides: TGTGCCAGCAGCTTTGGGGGATGGGCCTACGAGCAGTACTTC.